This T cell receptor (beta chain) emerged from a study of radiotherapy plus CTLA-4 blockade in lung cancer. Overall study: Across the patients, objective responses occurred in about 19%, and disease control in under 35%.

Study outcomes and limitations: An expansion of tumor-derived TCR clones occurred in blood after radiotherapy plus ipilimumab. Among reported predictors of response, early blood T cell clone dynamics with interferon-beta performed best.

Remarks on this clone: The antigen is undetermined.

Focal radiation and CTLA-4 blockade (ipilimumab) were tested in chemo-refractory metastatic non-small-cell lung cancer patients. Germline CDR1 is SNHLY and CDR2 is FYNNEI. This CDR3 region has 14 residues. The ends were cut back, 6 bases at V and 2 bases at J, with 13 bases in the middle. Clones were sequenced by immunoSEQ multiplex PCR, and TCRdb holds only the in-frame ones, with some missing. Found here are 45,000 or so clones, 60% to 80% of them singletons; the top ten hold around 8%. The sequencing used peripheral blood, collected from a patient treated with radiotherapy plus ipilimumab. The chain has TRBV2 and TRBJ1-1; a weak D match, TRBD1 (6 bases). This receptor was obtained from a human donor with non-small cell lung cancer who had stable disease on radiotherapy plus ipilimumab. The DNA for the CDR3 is TGTGCCAGCAGCCGGGACACCATAAACACTGAAGCTTTCTTT. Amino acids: CASSRDTINTEAFF. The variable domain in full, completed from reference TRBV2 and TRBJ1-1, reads EPEVTQTPSHQVTQMGQEVILRCVPISNHLYFYWYRQILGQKVEFLVSFYNNEISEKSEIFDDQFSVERPDGSNFTLKIRSTKLEDSAMYFCASSRDTINTEAFFGQGTRLTVV.